The 23 T cell receptor beta chains in this list originate from one sample, sequenced in a study of shared clonotypes between healthy human individuals. Some clones are missing from TCRdb's copy, which holds only in-frame ones; the method was immunoSEQ multiplex PCR. In the table there are a few million clones, approximately 96% of which are singletons. The sequenced sample consisted of naive CD4+ T cells sorted from blood. Noted subset: CD45RA+ positively selected. These receptors came from a man aged 18 to 30 in good health.

The sample holds one count of this clone. V gene TRBV6-1 combines with J gene TRBJ2-1; possibly TRBD2 for D (7 bases). This CDR3 region has 19 residues. Trimming removed 2 bases at V and 0 bases at J, with 20 bases between. Germline values: CDR1 MNHNS, CDR2 SASEGT. CDR3 amino acids: CASSERGGVADSSYNEQFF. The CDR3 DNA sequence: TGTGCCAGCAGTGAAAGGGGGGGCGTAGCGGACAGCTCCTACAATGAGCAGTTCTTC.

This clone was found once. The CDR3 is CASSLGRQNPEAFF. CDR3 sequence (DNA): TGTGCCAGCAGCTTGGGTAGACAGAACCCAGAAGCTTTCTTT. The chain couples TRBV5-4 to TRBJ1-1, with D possibly TRBD1 on 5 matching bases. Germline-derived CDR1 and CDR2 are SGHNT and YYREEE (reference sequence). The germline V and J ends were trimmed by 0 bases and 8 bases, with 14 bases remaining between them. This CDR3 has 14 amino acids.

Note on this clone: Other nucleotide sequences in the sample specify the same CDR3. The V and J genes are TRBV5-1 and TRBJ2-1, with D maybe TRBD1 (6 bases). This CDR3 has 15 amino acids. Germline V gene lookup returns CDR1 SGHRS and CDR2 YFSETQ. The V end was cut by 2 bases, the J end by 1 base, with 10 bases between. This chain's CDR3 is CASSFEGGSYNEQFF. The CDR3 region has the DNA TGCGCCAGCAGCTTTGAAGGGGGATCCTACAATGAGCAGTTCTTC.

V is TRBV6-5 and J is TRBJ2-3; maybe TRBD2 (5 bases). This CDR3 is 15 amino acids long. Germline V gene sequence: CDR1 MNHEY, CDR2 SVGAGI. The V end lost 6 bases, the J end lost 0 bases, and 13 bases lay between the germline ends. DNA of the CDR3: TGTGCCAGCAGACTAGGGTACTACAGCACAGATACGCAGTATTTT. It yields the protein CASRLGYYSTDTQYF.

The chain is built from TRBV7-9 and TRBJ2-1; 11 positions agree with TRBD2. The V gene's germline CDR1 is SEHNR and CDR2 FQNEAQ (reference sequence). V was clipped by 6 bases and J by 8 bases; unmatched bases: 9. CDR3 length equals 15 residues. CDR3 DNA: TGTGCCAGCAGTCCCGGGACTAGCGGAGGCGATGAGCAGTTCTTC. This codes for CASSPGTSGGDEQFF. Variable domain in full (rest from reference TRBV7-9 and TRBJ2-1): DTGVSQNPRHKITKRGQNVTFRCDPISEHNRLYWYRQTLGQGPEFLTYFQNEAQLEKSRLLSDRFSAERPKGSFSTLEIQRTEQGDSAMYLCASSPGTSGGDEQFFGPGTRLTVL.

The chain recombines TRBV5-1 with TRBJ2-7, with 11 positions matching TRBD2. CDR1 and CDR2 (germline): SGHRS, YFSETQ. V lost 4 bases, J lost 1 base, and 4 bases stayed unmatched. The CDR3 loop spans 15 amino acids. CDR3 amino acids: CASSAGLAASYEQYF. CDR3 DNA sequence: TGCGCCAGCAGCGCGGGACTAGCGGCATCCTACGAGCAGTACTTC.

This chain joins TRBV28 and TRBJ2-2; the match to TRBD1 covers 8 bases. V lost 2 bases and J lost 4; bases outside the gene matches: 12. The CDR3 runs 18 residues. The germline CDR1 and CDR2 sequences are MDHEN and SYDVKM. The CDR3 DNA follows: TGTGCCAGCAGTTTAGCAGCAGGGGGCCCCCTTCCCACCGGGGAGCTGTTTTTT. This sequence encodes CASSLAAGGPLPTGELFF.

The genes are TRBV21-1 and TRBJ2-7; TRBD1 was called by the table and not checked on the DNA. TRBV21-1 is a pseudogene segment. CDR3 length: 14 amino acids. The CDR3, as DNA: TGTGCCAGCAGCAAAGTAGGCAGGGGTTTGTTCCCGAACTTC. Protein: CASSKVGRGLFPNF.

In this sample, this clone turned up once. The V call is TRBV9, the J call TRBJ1-4, with D tentatively TRBD1 (5 bases). Trimming removed 3 bases at V and 8 bases at J, with 11 bases between. The CDR3 sequence is 13 residues long. Germline CDR1 reads SGDLS; CDR2 reads YYNGEE. Here the CDR3 reads CASSATAGEKLFF. In DNA, the CDR3 is TGTGCCAGCAGCGCGACAGCCGGAGAAAAACTGTTTTTT.

About this clone itself: Other DNA variants within this sample encode the same CDR3. The chain combines TRBV5-1 with TRBJ2-1; TRBD2 aligns across 7 bases. Germline V CDR1 and CDR2: SGHRS, YFSETQ. This CDR3 contains 15 residues. The trim removed 0 bases at V and 7 bases at J, leaving 7 bases unmatched. The chain's CDR3 is CASSLELAGYNEQFF. The CDR3, as DNA: TGCGCCAGCAGCTTGGAATTAGCGGGTTATAATGAGCAGTTCTTC. The full variable domain, rest sourced from reference TRBV5-1 and TRBJ2-1, is KAGVTQTPRYLIKTRGQQVTLSCSPISGHRSVSWYQQTPGQGLQFLFEYFSETQRNKGNFPGRFSGRQFSNSRSEMNVSTLELGDSALYLCASSLELAGYNEQFFGPGTRLTVL.

The CDR3 region is CASSLTDRYNTEAFF. In DNA form, the CDR3 reads TGCGCCAGCAGCTTGACCGACAGGTACAACACTGAAGCTTTCTTT. The gene calls are TRBV5-1 and TRBJ1-1, with D maybe TRBD1 (6 bases). Germline-derived CDR1 and CDR2 are SGHRS and YFSETQ. V was cut by 1 base and J by 2 bases, with 12 bases left in between. The CDR3 has 15 residues.

This sequence joins TRBV28 and TRBJ1-2; D is perhaps TRBD1 (5 bases). This CDR3 contains 13 residues. V gave up 6 bases and J gave up 4 bases, with 12 bases separating them. Per the germline V gene, CDR1 is MDHEN and CDR2 is SYDVKM. The CDR3 sequence: CASSRRASYGYTF. The CDR3 bases are TGTGCCAGCAGCCGCAGGGCCTCCTATGGCTACACCTTC.

This clone has just one count. The chain joins TRBV6-6 to TRBJ2-7, with D maybe TRBD1 (5 bases). This CDR3 contains 12 residues. The V gene's germline CDR1 is MNHNY and CDR2 SVGAGI (reference sequence). Between the trimmed V and J ends, which lost 9 bases and 3 bases, there was a span of 12 bases. CDR3 protein: CASNRQNYEQYF. DNA for the CDR3: TGTGCCAGTAACAGGCAAAACTACGAGCAGTACTTC.

This chain uses TRBV5-1 with TRBJ2-2, with TRBD2 matching over 8 bases. Germline CDR1 is SGHRS and CDR2 is YFSETQ. The CDR3 spans 19 residues. J lost 4 bases, V lost 3 bases, and 17 bases had no gene match. The CDR3 DNA follows: TGCGCCAGCAGCTCCCGAAGTGGCGGCGGGAGGACGAGCACCGGGGAGCTGTTTTTT. Translated: CASSSRSGGGRTSTGELFF.

This rearrangement joins TRBV6-1 to TRBJ1-5, with 8 bases lining up with TRBD1. CDR3 size: 16 residues. In germline, CDR1 is MNHNS, CDR2 SASEGT. V gave up 4 bases and J gave up 6 bases; unmatched junction bases: 11. The CDR3 DNA reads TGTGCCAGCAGTGTGAGTTGGCAGGGGGCGGTTCAGCCCCAGCATTTT. This codes for CASSVSWQGAVQPQHF.

This chain connects TRBV6-1 to TRBJ1-2, with no clear D. Between the trimmed V and J ends, which lost 7 bases and 6 bases, there was a span of 18 bases. This CDR3 spans 14 amino acids. Per the germline V gene, CDR1 is MNHNS and CDR2 is SASEGT. CDR3 nucleotides: TGTGCCAGCAACCGCAGCGGGCAGATGAATGGCTACACCTTC. Residues: CASNRSGQMNGYTF.

This sequence joins TRBV7-2 and TRBJ2-7; D ambiguous. CDR3 size: 13 residues. The V end was cut by 3 bases, the J end by 0 bases, with 6 bases between. The germline gives CDR1 SGHTA, CDR2 FQGNSA. The CDR3 reads CASSFASSYEQYF. For the CDR3, the DNA is TGTGCCAGCAGCTTTGCTAGCTCCTACGAGCAGTACTTC.

This clone has a single count. V gene TRBV5-6 combines with J gene TRBJ2-5; maybe TRBD2 (5 bases). V shed 2 bases and J shed 2 bases, with 16 bases lying between them. The CDR3 has 16 amino acids. The germline V gene has CDR1 SGHDT and CDR2 YYEEEE. CDR3 DNA sequence: TGTGCCAGCAGCTTTTGGCCCGGGGAAGGTCAAGAGACCCAGTACTTC. Amino acid sequence: CASSFWPGEGQETQYF.

V usage is TRBV28 and J usage is TRBJ2-3; no definite D call. The CDR3 length is 12 residues. From germline, CDR1 is MDHEN and CDR2 SYDVKM. Trimming cost V 5 bases and J 2 bases, with 5 bases left between them. The chain's CDR3 is CASSGFTDTQYF. For the CDR3, the DNA is TGTGCCAGCAGTGGCTTCACAGATACGCAGTATTTT.

The chain uses TRBV19 and TRBJ1-5; 9 bases are shared with TRBD1. This CDR3 spans 15 amino acids. The V and J ends lost 7 bases and 7 bases, in that order; junction bases with no gene match: 11. Germline lookup yields CDR1 LNHDA and CDR2 SQIVND (reference sequence). This chain's CDR3 is CASTRMGQGGQPQHF. The DNA of the CDR3 is TGTGCCAGTACCCGCATGGGACAGGGCGGCCAGCCCCAGCATTTT.

The chain couples TRBV28 to TRBJ1-5; 8 nucleotides agree with TRBD1. The CDR3 is 14 amino acids. Germline loops: CDR1 MDHEN, CDR2 SYDVKM. J gave up 2 bases and V 8 bases, and 5 bases lay outside the gene matches. DNA of the CDR3: TGTGCCAGCCGCGGACAGGGAGGCAATCAGCCCCAGCATTTT. Amino acid sequence: CASRGQGGNQPQHF.

The table lists this clone with a count of one. The gene calls are TRBV9 and TRBJ1-1; 7 positions match TRBD1. Per the germline V gene, CDR1 is SGDLS and CDR2 is YYNGEE. This CDR3 comprises 15 residues. Trimming cost V 2 bases and J 0 bases; bases outside gene matches: 4. The CDR3 bases are TGTGCCAGCAGCGTGTTGGGACAGATGAACACTGAAGCTTTCTTT. It is translated as CASSVLGQMNTEAFF.

With regard to this clone: The same CDR3 can be traced to other DNA sequences in this sample. This sequence joins TRBV5-1 and TRBJ2-3; the D gene could be TRBD1 or TRBD2 (5 bases each). CDR1 and CDR2 from the germline V gene are SGHRS and YFSETQ. The CDR3 extends over 16 amino acids. Trimming pared 0 bases from V and 1 base from J, leaving 12 bases between. The chain's CDR3 is CASSLAGRGGTDTQYF. The CDR3 nucleotides are TGCGCCAGCAGCTTGGCGGGACGTGGCGGCACAGATACGCAGTATTTT.